These 15 T cell receptor beta chains were all obtained from the same sample, sequenced in a study of T cells expressing NK-cell markers (dated by TCRdb to 2020 to 2021). The library was prepared using 5' RACE. The instrument was an Illumina HiSeq 2000. The reads underwent TCRdb reprocessing, giving one record for each CDR3 protein sequence and no DNA. The sample table gives about 440,000 distinct CDR3 sequences. The ten largest clones take up less than 7.5% of the sample. The sequenced sample was blood T cells: a sorted CD56 or NKG2C T cell subset, CD4+ or CD8+ T cells, or bulk PBMC T cells (not recorded which). The receptors shown here come from a woman between 18 and 70 years old in good health.

The rearrangement uses TRBV10-3 and TRBJ2-3; TCRdb lists TRBD1, though no DNA is available to test this call. The CDR3 sequence is 13 residues long. Germline-derived CDR1 and CDR2 are ENHRY and SYGVKD. CDR3 loop: CAISENPRDTQYF.

This chain joins TRBV6-5 and TRBJ2-3; TCRdb names TRBD1, which stays unverified in the absence of DNA. Germline V CDR1 and CDR2: MNHEY, SVGAGI. The CDR3 totals 15 residues. CDR3: CASSYEPGDPDTQYF.

This chain connects TRBV4-3 to TRBJ2-4; with no DNA, the TCRdb D assignment of TRBD2 cannot be verified. Germline CDR1 and CDR2: LGHNA and YSLEER. The CDR3 consists of 15 residues. The CDR3 region is CASSQEWGLENIQYF.

The chain carries TRBV3-1 and TRBJ1-5. CDR3 size: 15 residues. CDR1 is LGHDT and CDR2 is YNNKEL in the germline V gene (reference sequence). The CDR3 here is CASSQGPPFNQPQHF.

This sequence joins TRBV7-9 and TRBJ2-5; TCRdb proposes TRBD1, but this gene call is untestable without DNA. The CDR3 length is 15 residues. Germline CDR1 reads SEHNR; CDR2 reads FQNEAQ (reference sequence). CDR3 protein: CASSFSGQGTETQYF.

The gene calls are TRBV29-1 and TRBJ2-2. Germline-derived CDR1 and CDR2 are SQVTM and ANQGSEA. CDR3 size: 13 residues. CDR3 in amino acids: CSVESTNTGELFF.

The rearrangement joins TRBV6-1 to TRBJ2-3; the TCRdb D gene call, TRBD2, has no DNA to confirm it. The CDR3 length is 13 residues. Germline CDR1 MNHNS, CDR2 SASEGT. CDR3 residues: CASKSLAELSQYF.

The V call is TRBV6-4, the J call TRBJ2-3. This CDR3 contains 15 residues. Germline V CDR1 and CDR2: MRHNA, SNTAGT. This CDR3 is CASSDSTTPTDTQYF.

The chain has TRBV16 and TRBJ1-6; with no DNA, the TCRdb D assignment of TRBD1 cannot be verified. CDR1 is KGHSY, CDR2 FQNENV, per germline. The CDR3 sequence is 15 residues long. The CDR3 spells CASSFDTGYVAPLHF.

The J gene is TRBJ1-5, the V gene TRBV4-3. Germline lookup yields CDR1 LGHNA and CDR2 YSLEER. This CDR3 has 13 residues. CDR3 loop: CASSQDSGQPQHF.

This CDR3 reads CASSLGLTGGIETQYF. The chain uses TRBV25-1 and TRBJ2-5; TCRdb returns TRBD1, unconfirmable since there is no DNA. In germline, CDR1 is MGHDK, CDR2 SYGVNS. This CDR3 is 16 amino acids long.

The chain carries TRBV5-4 and TRBJ2-3; TCRdb reports TRBD2, a call that lacks DNA to check it against. CDR3 length equals 16 residues. Germline CDR1 SGHNT, CDR2 YYREEE (reference sequence). CDR3 in amino acids: CASRGRTSGMSDTQYF.

The rearrangement joins TRBV4-2 to TRBJ1-5. Germline CDR1 and CDR2: LGHNA and YNFKEQ. The CDR3 runs to 14 residues. The CDR3 loop is CASSQIIGNQPQHF.

The chain recombines TRBV5-4 with TRBJ2-2; without DNA, the TCRdb call of TRBD2 cannot be checked. Germline V gene data show CDR1 as SGHNT and CDR2 as YYREEE (reference sequence). The CDR3 runs to 16 residues. CDR3 sequence reads: CASSQGTSGNTGELFF.

The J gene is TRBJ1-1, the V gene TRBV4-2. Germline CDR1 and CDR2: LGHNA and YNFKEQ. This CDR3 region has 15 residues. This chain's CDR3 is CASSPKTIPNTEAFF.